This entry lists 27 T cell receptor beta chains sequenced from one sample in a study of CD8 T cells in Susac syndrome. Random hexamers were used to reverse transcribe about 0.5 to 1 ug of RNA. TCRdb redid the calling of the immunoSEQ multiplex PCR reads with MiXCR, one entry per CDR3 protein. The table lists 200,000 to 250,000 distinct CDR3 sequences, about 94% of them singletons. Sequences were obtained from CD4+ T cells from PBMCs. The receptors originated from a human donor with multiple sclerosis.

The CDR3 DNA reads TGTGCCAGCAGCTTGGGTGTGATGAACACTGAAGCTTTCTTT. It specifies CASSLGVMNTEAFF. This chain links TRBV5-5 with TRBJ1-1; no definite D call. There are 14 residues in the CDR3. V lost 0 bases and J 0 bases, leaving 6 bases between the germline ends. In germline, CDR1 is SGHKS, CDR2 YYEKEE (reference sequence).

The chain joins TRBV5-4 to TRBJ1-5; the D gene is possibly TRBD1 (5 bases). This CDR3 spans 16 amino acids. With 3 bases removed from V and 4 bases from J, the gap between germline ends came to 17 bases. From germline, CDR1 is SGHNT and CDR2 YYREEE (reference sequence). The CDR3 reads CASSWGGKVSNQPQHF. The CDR3 nucleotides read TGTGCCAGCAGCTGGGGGGGTAAGGTCTCGAATCAGCCCCAGCATTTT.

The chain has TRBV30 and TRBJ1-1; TRBD1 is a possible D gene (6 bases). There are 14 residues in the CDR3. V was cut by 0 bases and J by 5 bases, with 13 bases left in between. From germline, CDR1 is GTSNPN and CDR2 SVGIG (reference sequence). CDR3 nucleotide sequence: TGTGCCTGGAGTGTCTTAACAGGGAATACTGAAGCTTTCTTT. The encoded protein is CAWSVLTGNTEAFF.

This chain uses TRBV5-5 with TRBJ2-2; D is perhaps TRBD1 (6 bases). Trimming took 1 base from V and 7 from J, leaving 11 bases between them. CDR3 size: 14 residues. Per the germline V gene, CDR1 is SGHKS and CDR2 is YYEKEE (reference sequence). The CDR3 bases are TGTGCCAGCAGCTTGCGGGACACAGACGGGGAGCTGTTTTTT. Translating it yields CASSLRDTDGELFF.

This clonotype showed up just once. The J gene is TRBJ1-4, the V gene TRBV21-1. TRBV21-1 is marked as a pseudogene. The CDR3 covers 16 residues. The CDR3 DNA sequence: TGTGCCAGCGAGCACGTAGCTATCCCAACTAATGAAAAACTGTTTTTT. The encoded protein is CASEHVAIPTNEKLFF.

This chain uses TRBV4-2 with TRBJ2-3; D is ambiguous. V was shortened by 2 bases and J by 5 bases, with 5 bases between the two germline ends. The V gene's germline CDR1 is LGHNA and CDR2 YNFKEQ. CDR3 length equals 12 residues. CDR3 sequence reads: CASSQREDTQYF. Here the CDR3 DNA reads TGTGCCAGCAGCCAACGTGAAGATACGCAGTATTTT.

In nucleotides, the CDR3 is TGTGCCAGCAGGGCCCTAGCGGACACCGGGGAGCTGTTTTTT. It translates to CASRALADTGELFF. The V call is TRBV7-3, the J call TRBJ2-2; the match to TRBD2 covers 7 bases. V dropped 6 bases and J dropped 3; count of bases not matched to a gene: 4. The germline CDR1 and CDR2 sequences are SGHTA and FQGTGA. The CDR3 sequence is 14 residues long.

The V gene is TRBV4-2, the J gene TRBJ2-1; D remains unclear. V was shortened by 0 bases and J by 7 bases, with 13 bases between the two germline ends. This CDR3 is 15 amino acids long. Germline CDR1 LGHNA, CDR2 YNFKEQ. CDR3 nucleotide sequence: TGTGCCAGCAGCCAAGATCGGCGAAGCGCGAATGAGCAGTTCTTC. The encoded protein is CASSQDRRSANEQFF.

DNA of the CDR3: TGTGCCAGCAGTCCCTCCGGGGGAGAAGATACGCAGTATTTT. It is translated as CASSPSGGEDTQYF. The chain has TRBV28 and TRBJ2-3; D is possibly TRBD2 (6 bases). Germline CDR1 is MDHEN and CDR2 is SYDVKM. The CDR3 covers 14 residues. Trimming cost V 5 bases and J 5 bases, with 14 bases left between them.

The sample holds one count of this clonotype. This sequence joins TRBV14 and TRBJ2-2; D remains ambiguous. Germline V gene data show CDR1 as SGHDN and CDR2 as FVKESK. The CDR3 has 14 amino acids. Trimming took 3 bases from V and 2 from J, leaving 7 bases between them. The CDR3: CASSHYQNTGELFF. The CDR3 DNA sequence: TGTGCCAGCAGCCATTATCAAAACACCGGGGAGCTGTTTTTT.

This chain joins TRBV6-1 and TRBJ2-1, with 7 bases matching TRBD2. The V gene end was trimmed by 11 bases and the J gene end by 7 bases; junction bases not matched to a gene: 11. This CDR3 comprises 13 residues. Germline V CDR1 and CDR2: MNHNS, SASEGT. Here the CDR3 DNA reads TGTGCCGGAGCGGGACCCATAACTAATGAGCAGTTCTTC. Residues: CAGAGPITNEQFF.

The sample holds one count of this clonotype. The gene calls are TRBV6-6 and TRBJ1-1; unclear D gene. Germline V gene data show CDR1 as MNHNY and CDR2 as SVGAGI (reference sequence). The CDR3 has 13 residues. Trimming removed 2 bases at V and 4 bases at J, with 8 bases between. Here the CDR3 DNA reads TGTGCCAGCAGTTACAGGGTAGGCACTGAAGCTTTCTTT. This sequence encodes CASSYRVGTEAFF.

The V call is TRBV6-1, the J call TRBJ2-7, with a tentative D call TRBD2 (5 bases). This CDR3 is built from 14 residues. Trimming removed 6 bases at V and 3 bases at J, with 15 bases between. Looked up from germline, CDR1 is MNHNS and CDR2 is SASEGT. The CDR3 reads CASRLDGVNYEQYF. Written as DNA, the CDR3 is TGTGCCAGCAGATTAGACGGGGTCAACTACGAGCAGTACTTC.

Only one count was recorded for this clonotype. The chain links TRBV29-1 to TRBJ2-4, with 7 positions matching TRBD2. CDR1 is SQVTM, CDR2 ANQGSEA, per germline. The CDR3 spans 15 residues. Germline trimming cut 7 bases from V and 6 bases from J; bases unmatched to any gene: 15. This CDR3 reads CSAKGGAVAVNIQYF. In DNA form, the CDR3 reads TGCAGCGCAAAGGGAGGGGCGGTAGCGGTAAACATTCAGTACTTC.

The chain combines TRBV10-3 with TRBJ1-3, with 7 bases fitting TRBD1. J gave up 3 bases and V 0 bases, and 5 bases lay outside the gene matches. Per the germline V gene, CDR1 is ENHRY and CDR2 is SYGVKD. This CDR3 has 16 amino acids. CDR3 in DNA: TGTGCCATCAGTGAGTCGTACAGGGGTTATGGAAACACCATATATTTT. This sequence encodes CAISESYRGYGNTIYF.

This chain connects TRBV23-1 to TRBJ1-2; D gene uncertain. TRBV23-1 is filed as an ORF, its function uncertain. This CDR3 contains 15 residues. V was shortened by 8 bases and J by 0 bases, with 16 bases between the two germline ends. Here the CDR3 reads CASGPRKNTNYGYTF. CDR3 nucleotide sequence: TGCGCCAGCGGCCCCCGGAAGAATACTAACTATGGCTACACCTTC.

The chain uses TRBV29-1 and TRBJ2-2; 7 bases line up with TRBD2. This CDR3 is 15 amino acids long. V lost 7 bases to trimming and J lost 2 bases; unmatched junction nucleotides: 10. Germline CDR1 SQVTM, CDR2 ANQGSEA. The CDR3 reads CSARIAGPNTGELFF. CDR3 coding DNA: TGCAGCGCACGGATAGCGGGTCCAAACACCGGGGAGCTGTTTTTT.

The chain joins TRBV3-1 to TRBJ1-2; D is perhaps TRBD1 (5 bases). Trimming removed 3 bases from V and 8 bases from J, with 13 bases in between. The CDR3 runs to 13 residues. Germline V lookup: CDR1 LGHDT, CDR2 YNNKEL (reference sequence). CDR3 DNA: TGTGCCAGCAGCCATGCAGGGCAAGCCGGCTACACCTTC. This gives the protein CASSHAGQAGYTF.

The gene calls are TRBV19 and TRBJ2-3; 12 nucleotides agree with TRBD2. V lost 9 bases and J lost 6; bases outside the gene matches: 7. The CDR3 totals 14 residues. Looked up from germline, CDR1 is LNHDA and CDR2 is SQIVND (reference sequence). CDR3 sequence (DNA): TGTGCCAGCACTACTAGCGGGGGGCCGGATACGCAGTATTTT. Its translation: CASTTSGGPDTQYF.

This rearrangement joins TRBV3-1 to TRBJ1-1, with D possibly matching TRBD1 (5 bases). V was trimmed by 1 base and J by 3 bases, leaving 6 bases between them. The CDR3 has 13 residues. CDR1 is LGHDT, CDR2 YNNKEL, per germline (reference sequence). The CDR3 loop reads CASSQGGDTEAFF. CDR3 nucleotide sequence: TGTGCCAGCAGCCAAGGAGGGGACACTGAAGCTTTCTTT. Based on the CDR3 plus reference TRBV3-1 and TRBJ1-1, the full variable domain is DTAVSQTPKYLVTQMGNDKSIKCEQNLGHDTMYWYKQDSKKFLKIMFSYNNKELIINETVPNRFSPKSPDKAHLNLHINSLELGDSAVYFCASSQGGDTEAFFGQGTRLTVV.

V gene TRBV2 combines with J gene TRBJ2-2, with D uncertain. V gave up 3 bases and J gave up 6 bases, with 14 bases separating them. CDR3 length equals 15 residues. The germline gives CDR1 SNHLY, CDR2 FYNNEI. As DNA, the CDR3 is TGTGCCAGCAGTGAGTTACTGTCTTACGCCGGGGAGCTGTTTTTT. This codes for CASSELLSYAGELFF.

The chain combines TRBV28 with TRBJ2-1; a possible D gene is TRBD2 (5 bases). The germline gives CDR1 MDHEN, CDR2 SYDVKM. Trimming stripped 2 bases from V and 1 base from J, with 18 bases between. This CDR3 has 18 residues. The CDR3, as DNA: TGTGCCAGCAGTTTAGATCCCTCGGGAATTGGATCCTACAATGAGCAGTTCTTC. Amino acid sequence: CASSLDPSGIGSYNEQFF. Using reference TRBV28 and TRBJ2-1 for the parts outside the CDR3, the full variable domain is DVKVTQSSRYLVKRTGEKVFLECVQDMDHENMFWYRQDPGLGLRLIYFSYDVKMKEKGDIPEGYSVSREKKERFSLILESASTNQTSMYLCASSLDPSGIGSYNEQFFGPGTRLTVL.

This sequence joins TRBV5-1 and TRBJ2-6, with D possibly called TRBD1 or TRBD2 (5 bases each). V was clipped by 4 bases and J by 1 base, with 18 bases between them. The CDR3 extends over 18 amino acids. Per the germline V gene, CDR1 is SGHRS and CDR2 is YFSETQ. Here the CDR3 DNA reads TGCGCCAGCAGCCACCGGAGACAGCGGACTTCTGGGGCCAACGTCCTGACTTTC. Its translation is CASSHRRQRTSGANVLTF.

This rearrangement joins TRBV4-2 to TRBJ1-1, with D perhaps matching TRBD1 (6 bases). The CDR3 contains 13 residues. Germline values: CDR1 LGHNA, CDR2 YNFKEQ. Deletions cut 1 base from V and 8 bases from J, with 11 bases between. CDR3 DNA: TGTGCCAGCAGCCAAGGGGGGCGTAACGAAGCTTTCTTT. It encodes CASSQGGRNEAFF.

This sequence joins TRBV9 and TRBJ2-1, with 7 bases lining up with TRBD1. CDR1 SGDLS and CDR2 YYNGEE come from the germline V gene. The V and J ends lost 0 bases and 2 bases, in that order; junction bases with no gene match: 2. The CDR3 sequence is 15 residues long. The CDR3 here is CASSVEGQPYNEQFF. For the CDR3, the DNA is TGTGCCAGCAGCGTAGAGGGACAGCCCTACAATGAGCAGTTCTTC.

The chain carries TRBV2 and TRBJ1-5; 9 bases are shared with TRBD1. This CDR3 is built from 17 residues. Germline CDR1 SNHLY, CDR2 FYNNEI. V trimming: 6 bases; J trimming: 0 bases; junction bases outside the gene matches: 9. The CDR3 sequence is CASSPGTGRDSNQPQHF. The DNA of the CDR3 is TGTGCCAGCAGCCCCGGGACAGGGAGGGATAGCAATCAGCCCCAGCATTTT.

The chain couples TRBV20-1 to TRBJ1-5, with 12 bases lining up with TRBD1. This CDR3 is built from 15 residues. The junction had 7 bases not matched to a gene; V was cut back by 3 bases and J by 7 bases. Germline V gene sequence: CDR1 DFQATT, CDR2 SNEGSKA (reference sequence). The CDR3 nucleotides read TGCAGTGCTAGCGGGGACAGGGGGCTTGGACAGCCCCAGCATTTT. Translation gives CSASGDRGLGQPQHF.